These 10 T cell receptor delta chains were sequenced from one sample in a study of gamma-delta T cells after stem cell transplantation. TCRdb fed the RT-PCR reads into CATT to redo clone calling. The sample holds 5,000 to 7,500 delta-chain clones, approximately 25% seen once. Sequenced sample: gamma-delta T cells. The origin of the receptors is a human donor. It is not recorded whose cells these are; they may come from a transplant donor.

Judged by abundance, this clone is medium-sized. The gene calls are TRDV2 and TRDJ1; a possible D gene is TRDD3 (5 bases). V lost 2 bases, J lost 1 base, and 13 bases lay in between. Germline loops: CDR1 GEAIGNYY, CDR2 EKD. The CDR3 is 15 residues long. CDR3 sequence reads: CACDRIWVGTDKLIF. The CDR3, as DNA: TGTGCCTGTGACAGAATCTGGGTGGGCACCGATAAACTCATCTTT.

The chain combines TRDV2 with TRDJ3; 11 bases align to TRDD3. This CDR3 has 20 amino acids. Germline V gives CDR1 GEAIGNYY, CDR2 EKD. V trimming: 4 bases; J trimming: 4 bases; junction bases outside the gene matches: 14. CDR3 nucleotide sequence: TGTGCCTGTGAGCGACTGGGGGATAGGGAAGGTACTTGGGACACCCGACAGATGTTTTTC. Translating gives CACERLGDREGTWDTRQMFF.

By proportion, this clone is hyperexpanded. Other DNA sequences in the sample encode the same CDR3. The chain is built from TRDV2 and TRDJ1; no reliable D call. CDR3 length: 12 amino acids. From germline, CDR1 is GEAIGNYY and CDR2 EKD. Trimming removed 3 bases from V and 11 bases from J, with 15 bases in between. The CDR3 sequence: CACDLHVGRLIF. The DNA for the CDR3 is TGTGCCTGTGACCTTCATGTTGGGAGGCTCATCTTT.

This clone has more than one count but fewer than ten. The CDR3 sequence is CACDTVRSNDRSHKLIF. Here the CDR3 DNA reads TGTGCCTGTGACACCGTCCGCTCCAACGACCGCAGCCATAAACTCATCTTT. This chain joins TRDV2 and TRDJ1; no reliable D call. The germline V and J ends were trimmed by 0 bases and 6 bases, with 22 bases remaining between them. This CDR3 is 17 amino acids long. The V gene's germline CDR1 is GEAIGNYY and CDR2 EKD.

The gene calls are TRDV1 and TRDJ1, with 9 bases identical to TRDD3. Germline CDR1 TSWWSYY, CDR2 QGS. The CDR3 covers 18 residues. V shed 6 bases, J shed 0 bases, and the junction held 14 bases outside the gene matches. The CDR3 protein is CALGPAPVGGYYTDKLIF. CDR3 DNA: TGTGCTCTTGGCCCCGCCCCGGTTGGGGGATATTACACCGATAAACTCATCTTT.

Note on this clone: This may be a read error: a much more frequent sequence differs by one nucleotide. The chain joins TRDV1 to TRDJ1, with TRDD3 matching 11 bases. V was clipped by 11 bases and J by 5 bases; unmatched bases: 31. The CDR3 spans 21 residues. CDR1 and CDR2 (germline): TSWWSYY, QGS. The CDR3 nucleotides are TGTGCTTTTGAGGCCTTCCTAAGGTACTGGGGGATAAGTAAAGGGGAGGATAAACTCATCTTT. It translates to CAFEAFLRYWGISKGEDKLIF.

The V call is TRDV2, the J call TRDJ1, with D perhaps matching TRDD3 (5 bases). Germline CDR1 is GEAIGNYY and CDR2 is EKD. The CDR3 extends over 16 amino acids. V was cut by 1 base and J by 2 bases, with 16 bases left in between. The CDR3 DNA reads as TGTGCCTGTGACACGGTCGGGGGTGAACCTACCGATAAACTCATCTTT. It translates to CACDTVGGEPTDKLIF.

The chain employs TRDV2 and TRDJ1; 12 positions match TRDD3. Germline lookup yields CDR1 GEAIGNYY and CDR2 EKD. Trimming at V came to 3 bases and at J to 2 bases, leaving 18 bases not matched to a gene. This CDR3 comprises 20 residues. The CDR3 loop is CACDLPNPTGGYLGTDKLIF. The CDR3 DNA reads as TGTGCCTGTGACCTCCCCAACCCGACTGGGGGATACTTAGGGACCGATAAACTCATCTTT.

Concerning this clone itself: This sequence is one base from a far larger clone and is likely a read error. The rearrangement joins TRDV2 to TRDJ1; the D gene is possibly TRDD3 (6 bases). The CDR3 extends over 19 amino acids. V lost 0 bases and J lost 1, with 23 bases in between. Germline V CDR1 and CDR2: GEAIGNYY, EKD. The CDR3 protein is CACDTISTGDPKCTDKLIF. CDR3 DNA: TGTGCCTGTGACACCATTTCTACGGGGGACCCGAAGTGCACCGATAAACTCATCTTT.

This rearrangement joins TRDV2 to TRDJ1; TRDD3 matches at 10 bases. J lost 0 bases, V lost 1 base, and 13 bases had no gene match. Germline values: CDR1 GEAIGNYY, CDR2 EKD. This CDR3 has 19 residues. The CDR3 DNA follows: TGTGCCTGTGACACGATTGGCAGGGGGATACGCCGCTACACCGATAAACTCATCTTT. It encodes CACDTIGRGIRRYTDKLIF.